This TCR beta chain was found in a study of CXCR3-negative and CXCR3-positive naive CD8 T cells. With UMI labels, 5' RACE was used to prepare the TRB cDNA libraries. TCRdb re-called the 5' RACE reads, yielding one record per CDR3 amino acid sequence without DNA. Listed are 43,000 or so distinct CDR3 sequences; about 1.6% falls within the top ten. The length of the CDR3 is 16 residues. Germline assignment: CDR1 MDHEN and CDR2 SYDVKM. The rearrangement uses TRBV28 and TRBJ2-5; TCRdb's assignment of TRBD2 cannot be checked, as there is no DNA. Specimen: naive CXCR3- CD8+ T cells from blood. The subset is: CD45RO-CCR7+CD27+CD95- naive CD8+ T cells lacking CXCR3 (TNR3-). The source is a human donor in good health. Some clones in this sample may be carry-over from other donors' samples. The CDR3 sequence is CASSFVSGEYQETQYF.